This T cell receptor beta chain stems from a study of human T cells and chemical hapten exposure. On the study more broadly: Sensitization employed 2% DPC on 2 cm by 2 cm of upper inner arm skin. Study results and caveats: Expanded TCRs formed significantly more large CDR3 similarity clusters than controls.

A note on this clonotype: Its specificity is unknown.

The CDR3 contains 15 residues. Trimming removed 3 bases at V and 0 bases at J, with 9 bases between. CDR1 MNHEY and CDR2 SMNVEV come from the germline V gene (reference sequence). Sample time point: patch test 1, 2 weeks after DPC sensitization. This sample's treatment: therapeutic diphenylcyclopropenone sensitization with weekly scalp DPC. Investigators collected blood before applying each patch test. TCRdb re-called the RACE reads with MiXCR, one entry per CDR3 protein. The sample includes about 340,000 distinct CDR3 sequences, under 8% seen only once; the top ten take 8.4%. The TCR originated in a woman between 18 and 29 years old with alopecia areata. Some clones in this sample may be carry-over from other donors' samples. The chain is built from TRBV27 and TRBJ1-5; D gene unclear. This sample comprised whole blood, obtained in connection with sensitization to the hapten diphenylcyclopropenone (DPC). CDR3 loop: CASSLVPNSNQPQHF. The CDR3 DNA is TGTGCCAGCAGTTTGGTCCCGAATAGCAATCAGCCCCAGCATTTT.